This TCR beta chain originates from a study of T cell responses to AZD1222 COVID-19 vaccine. On the study more broadly: The analysis combined second doses at about 4 or about 12 weeks. Notes on the study in general: Spike-specific TCR breadth and depth rose after two AZD1222 doses.

CDR1 and CDR2 from the germline V gene are SGHRS and YFSETQ. The CDR3 length is 14 residues. With V trimmed by 7 bases and J by 8 bases, 13 bases remained unmatched. This clone was counted a few times. The antigen is unknown. Profiled with immunoSEQ multiplex PCR; TCRdb holds only in-frame clones, not every one. The sample has 95,000 to 150,000 clones; about nine tenths are singletons. Source: peripheral blood, taken on day 0 of AZD1222 vaccination. The clonotype was recovered from an adult in good health. The V and J genes are TRBV5-1 and TRBJ1-2; 8 bases map to TRBD1. CDR3 nucleotide sequence: TGCGCCAGCGGCCTCGAAACAGGGGGGGGCGGCTACACCTTC. Its protein product is CASGLETGGGGYTF.